The 12 T cell receptor beta chains below come from one sample, sequenced in a study of OX40 agonist ivuxolimab in advanced cancers. The protocol was immunoSEQ multiplex PCR, while the TCRdb copy is restricted to in-frame clones and leaves out a portion. The repertoire has approximately 49,000 clones, around 84% of them found once; the top ten carry under 30%. The source material was CD4+ or CD8+ T cells sorted from blood, sampled in a trial of the OX40 agonist ivuxolimab. The receptors were gathered from an adult with an advanced solid tumor such as melanoma, head and neck, liver or kidney cancer.

The chain employs TRBV6-5 and TRBJ1-1; TRBD1 agrees at 7 bases. Germline V gene data show CDR1 as MNHEY and CDR2 as SVGAGI. The CDR3 consists of 14 residues. V lost 6 bases to trimming and J lost 2 bases; unmatched junction nucleotides: 6. The DNA for the CDR3 is TGTGCCAGCAGACCGGGACAGACAAACACTGAAGCTTTCTTT. As protein: CASRPGQTNTEAFF.

The rearrangement joins TRBV27 to TRBJ2-1; 7 nucleotides agree with TRBD1. This CDR3 comprises 15 residues. Germline V gene lookup returns CDR1 MNHEY and CDR2 SMNVEV (reference sequence). The V and J ends lost 5 bases and 0 bases, in that order; junction bases with no gene match: 4. The CDR3 nucleotides are TGTGCCAGCAGTATACAGGGGAACTCCTACAATGAGCAGTTCTTC. This sequence encodes CASSIQGNSYNEQFF.

J is TRBJ2-7 and V is TRBV7-8; the D is unclear. Trimming cost V 5 bases and J 0 bases, with 5 bases left between them. CDR3 size: 12 residues. Germline CDR1 and CDR2: SGHVS and FQNEAQ. The CDR3 nucleotides read TGTGCCAGCAGCACGGGCTCCTACGAGCAGTACTTC. It is translated as CASSTGSYEQYF.

This clone was found a few times. The V call is TRBV28, the J call TRBJ1-4; the match to TRBD1 covers 9 bases. Germline values: CDR1 MDHEN, CDR2 SYDVKM. The junction had 9 bases not matched to a gene; V was cut back by 2 bases and J by 5 bases. The CDR3 is 17 residues long. The CDR3 nucleotides read TGTGCCAGCAGTTTACCCGGGACAGGGTTTCCCAATGAAAAACTGTTTTTT. This codes for CASSLPGTGFPNEKLFF.

Comments on this clone: Sequence at one end of the junction differs from germline and may be a read error. The chain links TRBV7-8 to TRBJ1-4; no clear D gene. The CDR3 has 11 amino acids. In germline, CDR1 is SGHVS, CDR2 FQNEAQ. This CDR3 is CASSSLPARRF. The CDR3 region has the DNA TGTGCCAGCAGCTCCCTGCCGGCACGGCGTTTT.

The V and J genes are TRBV5-5 and TRBJ2-1, with 7 bases lining up with TRBD1. The CDR3 loop spans 15 amino acids. V shed 5 bases and J 5 bases; nucleotides not matched to a gene: 10. Per the germline V gene, CDR1 is SGHKS and CDR2 is YYEKEE (reference sequence). The CDR3 sequence is CASSSVRDSNNEQFF. In DNA, the CDR3 is TGTGCCAGCAGTTCGGTCCGGGACAGCAACAATGAGCAGTTCTTC.

This chain uses TRBV6-5 with TRBJ2-7; maybe TRBD1 (6 bases). The V end lost 5 bases, the J end lost 2 bases, and 16 bases lay between the germline ends. CDR3 length: 15 residues. Germline V lookup: CDR1 MNHEY, CDR2 SVGAGI. CDR3 DNA sequence: TGTGCCAGCAGTATCATAGGGGGTACAGCCTACGAGCAGTACTTC. This sequence encodes CASSIIGGTAYEQYF.

The V and J genes are TRBV5-6 and TRBJ2-1; D may correspond to TRBD1 or TRBD2 (5 bases each). V dropped 3 bases and J dropped 8 bases, with 18 bases sitting between them. There are 15 residues in the CDR3. Germline CDR1 SGHDT, CDR2 YYEEEE. The CDR3 loop reads CASSYRDPRRDEQFF. The CDR3 DNA follows: TGTGCCAGCAGCTACCGGGACCCTCGACGCGATGAGCAGTTCTTC.

V and J are TRBV29-1 and TRBJ1-1, with TRBD1 as a possible D gene (5 bases). The V end was cut by 1 base, the J end by 5 bases, with 8 bases between. This CDR3 comprises 12 residues. Germline V lookup: CDR1 SQVTM, CDR2 ANQGSEA. CDR3 sequence: CSVEAGGTEAFF. DNA of the CDR3: TGCAGCGTTGAAGCCGGGGGGACTGAAGCTTTCTTT.

In DNA form, the CDR3 reads TGTGCCAGCTTGCCCTTCCCCCGGGACGGGAACACTGAAGCTTTCTTT. It translates to CASLPFPRDGNTEAFF. The chain joins TRBV27 to TRBJ1-1; possibly TRBD1 for D (5 bases). Germline CDR1 is MNHEY and CDR2 is SMNVEV (reference sequence). V was trimmed by 8 bases and J by 1 base, leaving 20 bases between them. The CDR3 length is 16 residues.

V gene TRBV6-5 combines with J gene TRBJ2-7, with a tentative D call TRBD2 (5 bases). CDR1 is MNHEY and CDR2 is SVGAGI in the germline V gene. CDR3 size: 16 residues. Trimming took 0 bases from V and 1 from J, leaving 13 bases between them. The CDR3: CASSYSTLGASYEQYF. CDR3 nucleotides: TGTGCCAGCAGTTACTCGACACTAGGAGCTTCCTACGAGCAGTACTTC.

The chain joins TRBV4-1 to TRBJ2-7; no firm D call. The CDR3 spans 17 residues. CDR1 is MGHRA, CDR2 YSYEKL, per germline. V was shortened by 0 bases and J by 0 bases, with 15 bases between the two germline ends. Written as DNA, the CDR3 is TGCGCCAGCAGCCAAGAAGTTCCCCAGACAAGCTCCTACGAGCAGTACTTC. This codes for CASSQEVPQTSSYEQYF.